The 14 T cell receptor beta chains listed next were all sequenced from one sample in a study of blood T cell repertoires in COVID-19 (dated by TCRdb to 2019 to 2021). Libraries were constructed by the immunoSEQ multiplex PCR assay. The table was pulled from immuneACCESS by TCRdb, which kept in-frame rearrangements only. Such tables lose some clones; where checked, under half of the loss comes from unresolved V genes, and the rest has no known cause. Within this sample are around 250,000 clones, with about 82% of them counted one time only. Approximately 2% of the sample comes from the top ten. The source material was PBMCs or T cells enriched from blood (not recorded which). These receptors came from a woman in her forties or fifties who had recovered from COVID-19.

V gene TRBV6-2 or TRBV6-3 combines with J gene TRBJ2-4; TRBD2 matches 11 bases. Trimming removed 6 bases from V and 6 bases from J; junction bases left unmatched: 7. This CDR3 spans 15 amino acids. From germline, CDR1 is MNHEY and CDR2 SVGEGT. DNA for the CDR3: TGTGCCAGCAGCCTACTAGCGGGAGTTGGAAACATTCAGTACTTC. It translates to CASSLLAGVGNIQYF.

This clone came up a few times. The chain links TRBV5-4 to TRBJ1-2; D might be TRBD1 (6 bases). Germline assignment: CDR1 SGHNT and CDR2 YYREEE (reference sequence). There are 14 residues in the CDR3. With 6 bases removed from V and 4 bases from J, the gap between germline ends came to 16 bases. CDR3 amino acids: CASTPRGGVYGYTF. The CDR3 DNA reads as TGTGCCAGCACCCCTCGGGGGGGCGTCTATGGCTACACCTTC.

The table lists this clone with a few counts. The rearrangement joins TRBV5-6 to TRBJ1-4; 9 bases fit TRBD1. Germline trimming cut 3 bases from V and 3 bases from J; bases unmatched to any gene: 6. The CDR3 is made up of 16 amino acids. Germline loops: CDR1 SGHDT, CDR2 YYEEEE. In nucleotides, the CDR3 is TGTGCCAGCAGCTCGATACAGGGGGCCTCTAATGAAAAACTGTTTTTT. Encoded protein: CASSSIQGASNEKLFF.

This chain links TRBV30 with TRBJ1-2; D gene ambiguous. V lost 2 bases to trimming and J lost 8 bases, with 15 bases between them. CDR3 length: 13 amino acids. CDR1 is GTSNPN, CDR2 SVGIG, per germline (reference sequence). The CDR3: CAWSMEAVGGYTF. The CDR3 DNA follows: TGTGCCTGGAGTATGGAGGCGGTGGGAGGCTACACCTTC.

This clone was detected only a few times. DNA for the CDR3: TGTGCCAGCAGCTTGGCCAGGACAGGTGGGAATTCACCCCTCCACTTT. Protein product: CASSLARTGGNSPLHF. This chain links TRBV5-6 with TRBJ1-6; 7 bases fit TRBD1. V was clipped by 0 bases and J by 7 bases; unmatched bases: 7. The length of the CDR3 is 16 residues. Per the germline V gene, CDR1 is SGHDT and CDR2 is YYEEEE.

This clone was detected once. This chain connects TRBV19 to TRBJ2-6; D possibly corresponds to TRBD2 (5 bases). The CDR3 contains 19 residues. Germline assignment: CDR1 LNHDA and CDR2 SQIVND (reference sequence). V was cut by 1 base and J by 2 bases, with 18 bases left in between. CDR3 sequence (DNA): TGTGCCAGTAGTATAGGGCTAGCTAACCATGGGGCTGGGGCCAACGTCCTGACTTTC. Encoded protein: CASSIGLANHGAGANVLTF. Combining the CDR3 with reference TRBV19 and TRBJ2-6 gives the whole variable domain DGGITQSPKYLFRKEGQNVTLSCEQNLNHDAMYWYRQDPGQGLRLIYYSQIVNDFQKGDIAEGYSVSREKKESFPLTVTSAQKNPTAFYLCASSIGLANHGAGANVLTFGAGSRLTVL.

The chain employs TRBV4-1 and TRBJ1-1, with TRBD1 identical over 7 bases. Germline CDR1 and CDR2: MGHRA and YSYEKL. Germline trimming cut 4 bases from V and 3 bases from J; bases unmatched to any gene: 5. CDR3 length: 14 amino acids. CDR3 sequence (DNA): TGCGCCAGCAGCCTTCAGGGGGGATACACTGAAGCTTTCTTT. This gives the protein CASSLQGGYTEAFF.

The chain uses TRBV11-3 and TRBJ2-5; 8 positions match TRBD1. The CDR3 length is 16 residues. V was clipped by 5 bases and J by 4 bases; unmatched bases: 12. Germline CDR1 and CDR2: SGHNT and YENEEA. The CDR3 DNA follows: TGTGCCAGCAGCGGCTGGACAGGGAAGTTAGGAGAGACCCAGTACTTC. It is translated as CASSGWTGKLGETQYF.

The chain combines TRBV9 with TRBJ1-2; 7 nucleotides match TRBD1. V lost 3 bases, J lost 2 bases, and 7 bases stayed unmatched. The germline V gene encodes CDR1 SGDLS and CDR2 YYNGEE. The CDR3 has 15 residues. For the CDR3, the DNA is TGTGCCAGCAGCGAGCCTTCGACAGGGAACTATGGCTACACCTTC. Its protein is CASSEPSTGNYGYTF.

The chain is built from TRBV3-1 (or the pseudogene TRBV3-2) and TRBJ2-1, with unresolved D. Between the trimmed V and J ends, which lost 6 bases and 7 bases, there was a span of 25 bases. The V gene's germline CDR1 is LGHDT and CDR2 YNNKEL (reference sequence). There are 17 residues in the CDR3. The CDR3 DNA is TGTGCCAGCAGTAGCCAAGGTGGGTTCATGGTTGGAAATGAGCAGTTCTTC. Protein sequence: CASSSQGGFMVGNEQFF.

This clone showed up just once. The chain recombines TRBV7-2 with TRBJ2-7, with 8 positions matching TRBD2. This CDR3 has 15 amino acids. Germline CDR1 is SGHTA and CDR2 is FQGNSA. V shed 5 bases, J shed 4 bases, and the junction held 10 bases outside the gene matches. CDR3 sequence: CASSKAGRAIYEQYF. Written as DNA, the CDR3 is TGTGCCAGCAGCAAAGCCGGGAGGGCGATTTACGAGCAGTACTTC. Variable domain in full (rest from reference TRBV7-2 and TRBJ2-7): GAGVSQSPSNKVTEKGKDVELRCDPISGHTALYWYRQSLGQGLEFLIYFQGNSAPDKSGLPSDRFSAERTGGSVSTLTIQRTQQEDSAVYLCASSKAGRAIYEQYFGPGTRLTVT.

The chain employs TRBV6-5 and TRBJ2-2; TRBD1 matches 9 bases. This CDR3 spans 14 amino acids. Per the germline V gene, CDR1 is MNHEY and CDR2 is SVGAGI. V lost 6 bases, J lost 5 bases, and 4 bases stayed unmatched. CDR3: CASRRTGETGELFF. The CDR3 DNA reads TGTGCCAGCAGGAGGACAGGGGAAACCGGGGAGCTGTTTTTT.

The chain combines TRBV7-3 with TRBJ2-1; the match to TRBD2 covers 15 bases. V shed 3 bases and J 4 bases; nucleotides not matched to a gene: 7. The V gene's germline CDR1 is SGHTA and CDR2 FQGTGA. The CDR3 totals 18 residues. The DNA of the CDR3 is TGTGCCAGCAGCTTGGGGGGACTAGCGGGAGGAGGATACAATGAGCAGTTCTTC. Translation gives CASSLGGLAGGGYNEQFF.

V and J are TRBV7-2 and TRBJ2-6; 7 bases are shared with TRBD1. Trimming removed 9 bases from V and 1 base from J; junction bases left unmatched: 6. The germline CDR1 and CDR2 sequences are SGHTA and FQGNSA. This CDR3 has 15 residues. The CDR3 protein is CASNRGGSGANVLTF. The CDR3 nucleotides read TGTGCCAGTAACAGGGGCGGGTCTGGGGCCAACGTCCTGACTTTC.